This TCR beta chain was recorded in a study of cytomegalovirus exposure and HLA in healthy donors. This CDR3 has 15 residues. V dropped 2 bases and J dropped 3 bases, with 12 bases sitting between them. Germline values: CDR1 MGHRA, CDR2 YSYEKL. The primer mix had 60 Vbeta and 13 Jbeta primers. Produced via immunoSEQ multiplex PCR; TCRdb's table is partial and in-frame only. The data hold 200,000 or so clones, with 85% to 90% observed a single time. Comments on this clone: What it binds is unknown.

Healthy bone marrow donors made up the cohort. At collection, donors were nominally healthy, but unrecorded immune exposures were probable. Study-level results: Later analysis identified around 15,000 TCR beta sequences associated with HLA alleles, using a false discovery rate threshold of 0.05.

The receptor was isolated from a human donor in good health. This chain uses TRBV4-1 with TRBJ2-3, with D tentatively TRBD1 (6 bases). Sample: PBMCs. The CDR3 loop reads CASSQQGFGTDTQYF. CDR3 sequence (DNA): TGCGCCAGCAGCCAACAGGGGTTTGGAACAGATACGCAGTATTTT.